These 10 T cell receptor beta chains share one sample of origin, sequenced in a study of regulatory T cells in long-lasting Graves disease. Time point defined: persistent/refractory GD, antithyroid drugs over 5 years with positive TRAb. From RNA extracted from PBMCs, the TCR library was made. Building the TCR beta libraries relied on iRepertoire HTBI primers, and CDR3 regions underwent Arm-PCR. TCRdb independently ran MiXCR on the multiplex PCR reads; one entry per CDR3 protein. The profile covers roughly 500,000 distinct CDR3 sequences, with about 20% appearing a single time and about 7.8% taken by the ten largest. Sequences were derived from peripheral blood mononuclear cells (PBMCs), sampled when the disease was refractory, from a patient treated with antithyroid drugs. All receptors come from a female donor with Graves disease.

This clonotype was counted only a few times. V gene TRBV5-1 combines with J gene TRBJ1-2, with D perhaps matching TRBD1 (5 bases). In germline, CDR1 is SGHRS, CDR2 YFSETQ. Trimming pared 4 bases from V and 4 bases from J, leaving 11 bases between. This CDR3 region has 13 residues. The CDR3 spells CASSPSGTYGYTF. CDR3 DNA sequence: TGCGCCAGCAGCCCGTCCGGGACCTATGGCTACACCTTC.

In DNA, the CDR3 is TGTGCCAGCAGCGTAGGGACAGGGGGCTTTAACGAGCAGTACTTC. It specifies CASSVGTGGFNEQYF. The V gene is TRBV11-2, the J gene TRBJ2-7; 12 bases match TRBD1. Unmatched junction bases numbered 7, after V lost 5 bases and J lost 5 bases. The V gene's germline CDR1 is SGHAT and CDR2 FQNNGV. The CDR3 contains 15 residues.

The J gene is TRBJ1-2, the V gene TRBV19, with TRBD1 matching over 9 bases. V was clipped by 1 base and J by 3 bases; unmatched bases: 3. The CDR3 spans 15 residues. Per germline, CDR1 LNHDA and CDR2 SQIVND (reference sequence). In nucleotides, the CDR3 is TGTGCCAGTAGTATAGGGGACAGGGTAGACTATGGCTACACCTTC. Translated, it gives CASSIGDRVDYGYTF.

This clonotype occurred a few times. In DNA form, the CDR3 reads TGCAGTGCCCAACTAGCGGGACGAGAGACCCAGTACTTC. The encoded protein is CSAQLAGRETQYF. The chain is built from TRBV20-1 and TRBJ2-5; 10 nucleotides agree with TRBD2. The CDR3 has 13 residues. Trimming at V came to 6 bases and at J to 4 bases, leaving 5 bases not matched to a gene. Per germline, CDR1 DFQATT and CDR2 SNEGSKA (reference sequence).

The V and J genes are TRBV6-2 or TRBV6-3 and TRBJ2-5, with D tentatively TRBD2 (5 bases). TRBJ2-1 explains the end of the DNA better; the J call may be wrong. This CDR3 spans 16 amino acids. Germline CDR1 and CDR2: MNHEY and SVGEGT. The CDR3 DNA reads TGTGCCAGCAGTTACTTAAGGCTGGGAGCCCACAATGAGCAGTTCTTC. Protein sequence: CASSYLRLGAHNEQFF.

V and J are TRBV2 and TRBJ2-7; weak D call: TRBD2 (6 bases). Germline CDR1 reads SNHLY; CDR2 reads FYNNEI. The CDR3 is 14 amino acids. V was trimmed by 7 bases and J by 6 bases, leaving 19 bases between them. The CDR3 bases are TGTGCCAGCAAGACGGGACTCCTGGGGAGCGAGCAGTACTTC. Translating gives CASKTGLLGSEQYF.

The chain combines TRBV3-1 with TRBJ1-5; D is unresolved. Trimming removed 2 bases at V and 5 bases at J, with 10 bases between. CDR1 is LGHDT, CDR2 YNNKEL, per germline (reference sequence). The CDR3 is 14 amino acids. Here the CDR3 DNA reads TGTGCCAGCAGCCAAAGCCCCGCCGATCAGCCCCAGCATTTT. It encodes CASSQSPADQPQHF.

At least ten counts were recorded for this clonotype. The chain carries TRBV28 and TRBJ1-1; D is possibly TRBD1 (6 bases). V lost 6 bases to trimming and J lost 3 bases, with 11 bases between them. This CDR3 has 13 amino acids. Germline V gives CDR1 MDHEN, CDR2 SYDVKM. The CDR3 is CASRGGGDTEAFF. The CDR3 DNA is TGTGCCAGCAGGGGAGGGGGGGACACTGAAGCTTTCTTT.

The rearrangement links TRBV3-1 to TRBJ1-6, with D possibly matching TRBD1 (5 bases). With 4 bases removed from V and 4 bases from J, the gap between germline ends came to 11 bases. CDR1 is LGHDT, CDR2 YNNKEL, per germline (reference sequence). The CDR3 runs 15 residues. The CDR3 region is CASSPSGGYNSPLHF. DNA for the CDR3: TGTGCCAGCAGCCCCTCGGGGGGTTATAATTCACCCCTCCACTTT.

This clonotype was counted ten times or more. The chain carries TRBV11-2 and TRBJ2-7, with a weak D call TRBD1 (6 bases). V lost 4 bases and J 3 bases, leaving 13 bases between the germline ends. This CDR3 spans 14 amino acids. CDR1 SGHAT and CDR2 FQNNGV come from the germline V gene. As DNA, the CDR3 is TGTGCCAGCAGCTCCATGGACAGTCGCTACGAGCAGTACTTC. It specifies CASSSMDSRYEQYF.